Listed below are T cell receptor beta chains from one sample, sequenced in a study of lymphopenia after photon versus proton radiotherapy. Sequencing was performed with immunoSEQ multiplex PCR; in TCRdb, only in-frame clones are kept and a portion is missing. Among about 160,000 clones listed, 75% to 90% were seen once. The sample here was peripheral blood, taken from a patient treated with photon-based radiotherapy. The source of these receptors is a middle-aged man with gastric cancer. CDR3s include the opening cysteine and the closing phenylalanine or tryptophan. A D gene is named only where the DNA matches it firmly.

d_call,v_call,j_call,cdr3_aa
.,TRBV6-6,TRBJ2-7,CASSYRSSHEQYF
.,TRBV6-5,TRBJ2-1,CASRRGGPYNEQFF
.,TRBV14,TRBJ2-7,CASSPLLVGGSYEQYF
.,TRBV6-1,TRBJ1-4,CASIRGANEKLFF
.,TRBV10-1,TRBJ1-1,CASSRTVNTEAFF
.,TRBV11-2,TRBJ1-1,CASSLARRDTEAFF
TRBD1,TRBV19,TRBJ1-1,CASTRPPGQGGTEAFF
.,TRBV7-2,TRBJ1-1,CASTSRTEAFF
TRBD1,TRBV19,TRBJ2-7,CASSTPRQGAWEQYF
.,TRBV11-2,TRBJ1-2,CASSLEPRPVAGYTF
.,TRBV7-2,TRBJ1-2,CASSKETGLYGYTF
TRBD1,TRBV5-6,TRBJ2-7,CASSYGTGSYEQYF
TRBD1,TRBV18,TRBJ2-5,CASSPRVTGDQETQYF
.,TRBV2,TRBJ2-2,CASSQKIPGELFF
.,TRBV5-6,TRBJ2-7,CASSLVGGELGEQYF
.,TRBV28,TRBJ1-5,CASSFRGGNQPQHF
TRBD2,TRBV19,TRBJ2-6,CATRLPGGASGANVLTF
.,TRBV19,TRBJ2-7,CASSIGTANYEQYF
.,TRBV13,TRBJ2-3,CASSLGRITDTQYF
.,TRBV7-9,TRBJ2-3,CASSSTGSGTDTQYF
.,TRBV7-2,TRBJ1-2,CASSSLGAVAGYTF
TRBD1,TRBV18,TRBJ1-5,CASSPDRADQPQHF
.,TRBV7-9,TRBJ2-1,CASSLGLAYNEQFF
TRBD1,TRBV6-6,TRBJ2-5,CASSPPGTGQETQYF
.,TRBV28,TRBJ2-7,CASRDSISYEQYF
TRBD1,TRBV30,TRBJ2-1,CAWSGDRAKGYNEQFF
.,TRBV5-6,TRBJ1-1,CASSLANRLNTEAFF
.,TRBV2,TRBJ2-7,CASSEDHEQYF
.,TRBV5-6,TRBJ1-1,CASNQGWTEAFF
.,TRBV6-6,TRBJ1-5,CASSGDSPIEPQHF
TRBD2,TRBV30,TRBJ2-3,CAVTSGRALVNTQYF
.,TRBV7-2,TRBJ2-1,CASSPRRGNEQFF
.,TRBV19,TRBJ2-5,CASSIRGDETQYF
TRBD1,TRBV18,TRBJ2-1,CASSPPDRVLNEQFF
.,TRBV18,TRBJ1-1,CASSTGTENTEAFF
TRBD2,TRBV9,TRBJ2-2,CASSVVSGINTGELFF
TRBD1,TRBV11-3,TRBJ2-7,CASSLQGETGEQYF
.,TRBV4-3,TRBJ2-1,CASSHRAGGYNEQFF
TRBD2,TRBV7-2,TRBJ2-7,CASSSSGAYEQYF
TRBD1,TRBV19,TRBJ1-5,CASSIDGSWTGGFDQPQHF
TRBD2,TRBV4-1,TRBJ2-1,CASSQAGLVYNEQFF
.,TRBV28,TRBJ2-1,CASSFRRSSSSYNEQFF
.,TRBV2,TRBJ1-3,CASSGVRTRSGNTIYF
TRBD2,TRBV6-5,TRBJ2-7,CASRPTSGSIHEQYF
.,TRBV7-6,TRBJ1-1,CASSFGIDTEAFF
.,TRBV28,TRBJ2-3,CASSPAGRGDTQYF
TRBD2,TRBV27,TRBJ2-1,CASSLLLTSEPYNEQFF
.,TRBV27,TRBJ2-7,CASSRPDGDEQYF
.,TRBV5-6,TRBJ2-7,CASSLEPYEQYF
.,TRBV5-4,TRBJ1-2,CASSSSGNYGYTF
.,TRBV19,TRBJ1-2,CASSTGADFRPGYTF
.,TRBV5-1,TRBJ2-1,CASSLLEEQFF
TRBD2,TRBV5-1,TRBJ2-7,CASSLAALAGSYEQYF
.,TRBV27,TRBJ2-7,CASSSLFRGRREQYF
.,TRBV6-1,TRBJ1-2,CASNREGGALYGYTF
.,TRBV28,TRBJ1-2,CASSSLPAGFGGANYGYTF
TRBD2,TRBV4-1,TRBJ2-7,CASSRGTSGSPPYEQYF
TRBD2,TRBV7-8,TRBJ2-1,CASSLTSVSYNEQFF
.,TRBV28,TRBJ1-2,CASSTRTSGYTF